A selection of T cell receptor beta chains follows, all from one sample in a study of blood T cell repertoires in COVID-19. This table comes from immunoSEQ multiplex PCR, and its TCRdb copy is limited to in-frame clones, with some not included. The sample carries 150,000 or so clones, more than 75% recorded once. Sequencing was performed on PBMCs or T cells enriched from blood (not recorded which). The receptor source for this set is a woman in her fifties or sixties who had recovered from COVID-19. Both conserved end residues are part of each CDR3. The D gene is left open where the match is weak. The size entry is marked missing in some rows and otherwise reads once, few, many or a size class.

V	size	J	D	DNA	CDR3
TRBV10-1	-	TRBJ2-5	TRBD2	TGCGCCAGCAGTGACGGGGGGGCAGGGAAAGAGACCCAGTACTTC	CASSDGGAGKETQYF
TRBV5-1	-	TRBJ1-2	-	TGCGCCAGCAGCTTGGGGCAGATCAATCTAGTAAACTATGGCTACACCTTC	CASSLGQINLVNYGYTF
TRBV29-1	-	TRBJ2-1	-	TGCAGCGTTTTAGGGGGCGGGATCTACAATGAGCAGTTCTTC	CSVLGGGIYNEQFF
TRBV7-2	-	TRBJ1-2	-	TGTGCCAGCAGCCTTCGGGGGGGGAACTATGGCTACACCTTC	CASSLRGGNYGYTF
TRBV11-3	-	TRBJ2-7	TRBD1	TGTGCCAGCAGCTCCAGGGGGTTTCTGTACGAGCAGTACTTC	CASSSRGFLYEQYF
TRBV30	few	TRBJ1-4	TRBD1	TGTGCCTGGCGGGACAGTTCGGATGAAAAACTGTTTTTT	CAWRDSSDEKLFF
TRBV13	-	TRBJ2-7	TRBD1	TGTGCCAGCAGCCCCAGACAGGGACCCGCGGAGCAGTACTTC	CASSPRQGPAEQYF
TRBV5-1	once	TRBJ2-3	TRBD2	TGCGCCAGCAGCTTGACTAGCGGGGTAGATACGCAGTATTTT	CASSLTSGVDTQYF
TRBV5-6	-	TRBJ2-7	-	TGTGCCAGCAGCTTTTTCAGCGGAGGCCACGAGCAGTACTTC	CASSFFSGGHEQYF
TRBV7-2	-	TRBJ1-5	-	TGTGCCAGCAGCTTAGGGGTCGGCAGGGGCGAAAGTCAGCCCCAGCATTTT	CASSLGVGRGESQPQHF
TRBV18	-	TRBJ1-1	TRBD1	TGTGCCAGCTCACCATTGGCCGAACAGGGGTACGCTGAAGCTTTCTTT	CASSPLAEQGYAEAFF
TRBV12-5	-	TRBJ1-1	-	TGTGCTAGTGGCCGGGACACAATCACTGAAGCTTTCTTT	CASGRDTITEAFF
TRBV5-4	-	TRBJ2-2	-	TGTGCCAGCAGCGAGTACACCGGGGAGCTGTTTTTT	CASSEYTGELFF
TRBV5-1	-	TRBJ2-7	TRBD1	TGCGCCAGCAGCTTGGGGGTTTCTACCGGGACAGTGACGACCTACGAGCAGTACTTC	CASSLGVSTGTVTTYEQYF
TRBV18	-	TRBJ1-1	-	TGTGCCAGCTCACCGCCGTCCCAGACTGAAGCTTTCTTT	CASSPPSQTEAFF
TRBV12-2	-	TRBJ2-1	-	TGTGCAAGTCGCTTAGAGTGCCAGTTCTGCAATGAGCAGTTCTTC	CASRLECQFCNEQFF
TRBV10-2	-	TRBJ2-7	TRBD2	TGCGCCAGCAGTGACGCTAGCGGGAGATCCTACGAGCAGTACTTC	CASSDASGRSYEQYF
TRBV4-1	-	TRBJ2-1	TRBD2	TGCGCCAGCAGCCAAGAGGTACTAGCGTCAAGTGGGGATGAGCAGTTCTTC	CASSQEVLASSGDEQFF
TRBV5-1	-	TRBJ2-3	TRBD1	TGCGCCAGCAGCAGCGACAGGGCACTGCCAGATACGCAGTATTTT	CASSSDRALPDTQYF
TRBV28	few	TRBJ1-1	-	TGTGCCAGCAGTACAGGGTACACTGAAGCTTTCTTT	CASSTGYTEAFF
TRBV7-9	-	TRBJ1-5	TRBD1	TGTGCCAGCAGCTTATCCGGACAGGGGGCGATTCAGCCCCAGCATTTT	CASSLSGQGAIQPQHF
TRBV5-4	-	TRBJ2-7	TRBD1	TGTGCCAGCAGCTTTCCGGGACAGGGGGCGTTCGAGCAGTACTTC	CASSFPGQGAFEQYF
TRBV7-9	-	TRBJ2-7	TRBD2	TGTGCCAGCAGCTTAGGGACTAGCGGACAAGGCTACGAGCAGTACTTC	CASSLGTSGQGYEQYF
TRBV19	-	TRBJ1-2	-	TGTGCCAGTAGTACTCGACAGGTTATGAACTATGGCTACACCTTC	CASSTRQVMNYGYTF
TRBV4-1	-	TRBJ1-1	-	TGCGCCAGCAGCCTTTACGGGACACAGAACACTGAAGCTTTCTTT	CASSLYGTQNTEAFF
TRBV4-1	-	TRBJ2-7	-	TGCGCCAGCAGCCAAGTCCCCCGGGACACGGAGCCCTACGAGCAGTACTTC	CASSQVPRDTEPYEQYF
TRBV18	-	TRBJ2-7	TRBD2	TGTGCCAGCTCACCTTCTTTAGCGGGTCTCGACTACGAGCAGTACTTC	CASSPSLAGLDYEQYF
TRBV2	-	TRBJ2-7	TRBD2	TGTGCCAGCAGCCACCTGTTAGCGGGACCCTACGAGCAGTACTTC	CASSHLLAGPYEQYF
TRBV7-2	-	TRBJ2-3	TRBD2	TGTGCCAGCAGCTTAGGTGGTGGCGGGAGGCTCACTAGCACAGATACGCAGTATTTT	CASSLGGGGRLTSTDTQYF
TRBV18	-	TRBJ2-7	TRBD2	TGTGCTACTAGCGGGAACTACGAGCAGTACTTC	CATSGNYEQYF
TRBV6-5	-	TRBJ2-7	TRBD2	TGTGCCACCTCCGGGACTAGCGGGATATACGAGCAGTACTTC	CATSGTSGIYEQYF
TRBV29-1	-	TRBJ1-1	-	TGCAGCGTGAAGACAGGATACACTGAAGCTTTCTTT	CSVKTGYTEAFF
TRBV9	-	TRBJ2-7	TRBD2	TGTGCCAGCAGCGTATCAGCGGGAGGGCCCTACGAGCAGTACTTC	CASSVSAGGPYEQYF
TRBV11-2	-	TRBJ1-1	-	TGTGCCAGCAGCTTAGACAACGGAGATGGTACTGAAGCTTTCTTT	CASSLDNGDGTEAFF
TRBV7-9	-	TRBJ2-1	-	TGTGCCAGCAGCCCCTACTCGGCGGATACTGAGCAGTTCTTC	CASSPYSADTEQFF
TRBV7-9	-	TRBJ2-2	TRBD2	TGTGCCAGCACCTCGGGAGGATGGAACACCGGGGAGCTGTTTTTT	CASTSGGWNTGELFF
TRBV12-5	-	TRBJ2-6	TRBD1	TGTGCTAGTGGTACCCGCCGGGACAGTAGTCTGGTCGTCCTGACTTTC	CASGTRRDSSLVVLTF
TRBV18	-	TRBJ2-1	-	TGTGCCAGCTCTCCCGAGCGGGATGAGCAGTTCTTC	CASSPERDEQFF
TRBV11-3	-	TRBJ2-2	-	TGTGCCAGCAGCTTGTTAAAAACCGGGGAGCTGTTTTTT	CASSLLKTGELFF
TRBV11-2	-	TRBJ2-2	TRBD1	TGTGCCAGCAGCCAGCTCCGACAGGGAACCGGGGAGCTGTTTTTT	CASSQLRQGTGELFF
TRBV6-2/TRBV6-3	-	TRBJ2-7	-	TGTGCCAGCAGTTACTTAGGGACATACTACGAGCAGTACTTC	CASSYLGTYYEQYF
TRBV19	-	TRBJ1-2	-	TGTGCCAGTAGTACTCCCCTGGGCACCGAATGGAACTATGGCTACACCTTC	CASSTPLGTEWNYGYTF
TRBV18	-	TRBJ1-2	TRBD1	TGTGCCAGCTCACCACTTGAAACAGGGGGCTATGGCTACACCTTC	CASSPLETGGYGYTF
TRBV28	few	TRBJ1-2	TRBD1	TGTGCCAGCAGCCCGGGACAGTATGGCTACACCTTC	CASSPGQYGYTF
TRBV5-1	-	TRBJ2-1	TRBD2	TGCGCCAGCAGCTTAGTGAGCGGGAGGTCGTACAATGAGCAGTTCTTC	CASSLVSGRSYNEQFF
TRBV27	-	TRBJ2-6	-	TGTGCCAGCAGTTCACTCTCTGGGGCCAACGTCCTGACTTTC	CASSSLSGANVLTF
TRBV29-1	-	TRBJ2-3	TRBD1	TGCAGCGTTGGCGGGACAGGGGGGCTCACAGATACGCAGTATTTT	CSVGGTGGLTDTQYF
TRBV2	-	TRBJ2-5	TRBD2	TGTGCCAGCAGTCGGGGGGAAGTAGAGACCCAGTACTTC	CASSRGEVETQYF
TRBV7-2	-	TRBJ2-7	TRBD1	TGTGCCAGCAGCTTATCCCTCGGGACAGGGGCTTCCTACGAGCAGTACTTC	CASSLSLGTGASYEQYF
TRBV12-3/TRBV12-4	-	TRBJ2-7	-	TGTGCCAGCAGTTTAAGAGCGTTCGAGCAGTACTTC	CASSLRAFEQYF
TRBV7-2	-	TRBJ1-4	-	TGTGCCAGCAGCTTTCGACAGCCTGAAAAACTGTTTTTT	CASSFRQPEKLFF